Shown below are 2 T cell receptor beta chains from a single sample sequenced in a study of cytomegalovirus exposure and HLA in healthy donors. PCR involved 60 Vbeta and 13 Jbeta primers. Assay: immunoSEQ multiplex PCR; the TCRdb copy retains only in-frame clones and omits some. The sample includes fewer than 200,000 clones, 60% to 80% seen only once; the top ten take just under 6.5%. Sequencing was performed on PBMCs. The receptors here all came from a man aged 40-50 years in good health and CMV-seropositive.

This clone was picked up a small number of times. The V and J genes are TRBV7-9 and TRBJ1-2, with D perhaps TRBD1 (5 bases). CDR3 length: 13 amino acids. Germline-derived CDR1 and CDR2 are SEHNR and FQNEAQ (reference sequence). The germline V and J ends were trimmed by 4 bases and 5 bases, with 11 bases remaining between them. CDR3 sequence (DNA): TGTGCCAGCAGCTCCAGGGCTGGTTATGGCTACACCTTC. Amino acid sequence: CASSSRAGYGYTF.

This chain links TRBV7-2 with TRBJ2-5; TRBD1 is a possible D gene (6 bases). CDR1 is SGHTA, CDR2 FQGNSA, per germline. V shed 6 bases and J shed 5 bases, with 16 bases lying between them. The CDR3 runs to 14 residues. The CDR3 here is CASSIGQSIETQYF. For the CDR3, the DNA is TGTGCCAGCAGTATAGGACAGTCCATTGAGACCCAGTACTTC.